This is a list of T cell receptor beta chains from one sample in a study of PD-1 blockade in classical Hodgkin lymphoma. Assay used: immunoSEQ multiplex PCR; TCRdb lists only in-frame clones, some missing. The data contain 100,000 to 120,000 clones, over 85% of them singletons. The material was peripheral blood mononuclear cells (PBMCs), obtained before the fourth cycle of nivolumab. The origin of the receptors is a human donor with classical Hodgkin lymphoma. CDR3s include the opening cysteine and the closing phenylalanine or tryptophan. The D gene is left open where the match is weak.

TRBV11-2,16,.,TRBJ2-3,CASSLGSTGVLDTQYF
TRBV6-5,15,TRBD2,TRBJ2-5,CASSYSVTSAETQYF
TRBV12-5,18,TRBD1,TRBJ2-1,CASGTGTGAILSYNEQFF
TRBV18,15,TRBD2,TRBJ2-1,CASSPLAGIDNEQFF
TRBV14,13,.,TRBJ2-5,CASSGVSWETQYF
TRBV9,10,.,TRBJ2-5,CASSRETQYF
TRBV29-1,16,.,TRBJ2-1,CSVPRPAPSSYNEQFF
TRBV28,19,TRBD2,TRBJ2-1,CATVPLSSSGRSHEREQFF
TRBV28,12,.,TRBJ2-3,CASSEGADTQYF
TRBV6-1,13,.,TRBJ1-1,CASNSREGGEAFF
TRBV18,16,TRBD1,TRBJ1-5,CASSLMDRGIGQPQHF
TRBV5-1,13,.,TRBJ1-1,CASSLNSNTEAFF
TRBV4-1,17,.,TRBJ2-4,CASSQDFPTPAKNIQYF
TRBV6-1,12,TRBD1,TRBJ1-1,CAGDRSGTEAFF
TRBV6-5,14,.,TRBJ1-1,CASSYSTGNTEAFF
TRBV13,17,TRBD2,TRBJ2-5,CASSLVGSGAQQETQYF
TRBV4-3,14,.,TRBJ1-4,CASSQDRANEKLFF
TRBV4-1,16,.,TRBJ1-4,CASSPTPGSTNEKLFF
TRBV10-3,17,TRBD1,TRBJ2-1,CAISYSGTGGVYNEQFF
TRBV11-1,13,.,TRBJ2-2,CASSLSPTGELFF
TRBV7-9,16,TRBD1,TRBJ2-7,CASSPDRGPRRSEQYF
TRBV18,18,.,TRBJ1-5,CASSPDPPLKSSNQPQHF
TRBV6-6,15,.,TRBJ2-2,CATQVNLVNTGELFF